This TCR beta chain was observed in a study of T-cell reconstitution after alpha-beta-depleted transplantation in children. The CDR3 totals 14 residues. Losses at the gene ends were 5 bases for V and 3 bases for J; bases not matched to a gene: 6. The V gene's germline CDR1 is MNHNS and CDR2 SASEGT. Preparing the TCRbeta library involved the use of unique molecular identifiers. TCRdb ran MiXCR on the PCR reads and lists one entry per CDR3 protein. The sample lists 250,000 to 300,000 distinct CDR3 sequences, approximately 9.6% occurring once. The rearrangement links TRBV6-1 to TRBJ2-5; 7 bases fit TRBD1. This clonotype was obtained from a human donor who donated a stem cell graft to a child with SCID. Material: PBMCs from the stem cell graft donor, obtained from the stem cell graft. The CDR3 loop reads CASSPPGQKETQYF. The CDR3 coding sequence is TGTGCCAGCAGTCCCCCGGGACAGAAAGAGACCCAGTACTTC.